The 32 T cell receptor beta chains below come from one sample, sequenced in a study of CD8+ T cells in alopecia areata (dated by TCRdb to 2016 to 2018). Receptors were amplified or captured by the immunoSEQ multiplex PCR assay. To provide template for TCR sequencing, every sample had RNA extracted and reverse transcribed into cDNA. Held by TCRdb, this immuneACCESS table contains in-frame sequences only and omits some clones. Under half of the omission traces to an unresolved V gene where checked; the cause of the rest is unknown. Recorded for this sample are 170,000 or so clones; about 63% of them occurred a single time. In total, the top ten clones hold 14% to 15% of the sample. The time point label of this sample denotes: baseline before oral tofacitinib. The sequences come from CD4+ T cells sorted from blood, collected at week 0. All receptors come from a human donor with alopecia areata.

The rearrangement joins TRBV5-1 to TRBJ1-2, with D hard to call. CDR3 size: 14 residues. CDR1 SGHRS and CDR2 YFSETQ come from the germline V gene. Trimming left V 0 bases short and J 3 bases short, with 9 bases between. CDR3 loop: CASSLGRQDYGYTF. The CDR3 DNA sequence: TGCGCCAGCAGCTTGGGTCGTCAGGACTATGGCTACACCTTC.

The rearrangement uses TRBV7-9 and TRBJ1-1, with 9 nucleotides matching TRBD1. Germline V gene sequence: CDR1 SEHNR, CDR2 FQNEAQ (reference sequence). V gave up 6 bases and J gave up 4 bases; unmatched junction bases: 6. The length of the CDR3 is 14 residues. The CDR3 loop is CASRGQGASTEAFF. Written as DNA, the CDR3 is TGTGCCAGCAGGGGACAGGGTGCCAGCACTGAAGCTTTCTTT.

The chain recombines TRBV29-1 with TRBJ1-2; D remains ambiguous. Trimming removed 4 bases from V and 6 bases from J, with 9 bases in between. This CDR3 comprises 11 residues. Germline V CDR1 and CDR2: SQVTM, ANQGSEA. CDR3: CSVVADNGYTF. The CDR3 DNA reads as TGCAGCGTTGTCGCAGATAATGGCTACACCTTC.

V usage is TRBV9 and J usage is TRBJ2-5; 7 bases match TRBD2. CDR1 and CDR2 from the germline V gene are SGDLS and YYNGEE. J lost 5 bases, V lost 5 bases, and 12 bases had no gene match. This CDR3 contains 15 residues. The CDR3 sequence: CASSASSGARETQYF. The DNA of the CDR3 is TGTGCCAGCAGTGCCTCAAGCGGGGCCCGCGAGACCCAGTACTTC.

There are a few counts of this clone. This sequence joins TRBV30 and TRBJ2-4; D is undetermined. V was clipped by 1 base and J by 0 bases, with 16 bases between them. CDR1 and CDR2 from the germline V gene are GTSNPN and SVGIG (reference sequence). The CDR3 has 17 residues. The CDR3 nucleotides read TGTGCCTGGAGTGAAGGGTCCGATTATTCAGCCAAAAACATTCAGTACTTC. Amino acid sequence: CAWSEGSDYSAKNIQYF. The variable domain in full, with the rest retrieved from reference TRBV30 and TRBJ2-4, is SQTIHQWPATLVQPVGSPLSLECTVEGTSNPNLYWYRQAAGRGLQLLFYSVGIGQISSEVPQNLSASRPQDRQFILSSKKLLLSDSGFYLCAWSEGSDYSAKNIQYFGAGTRLSVL.

The rearrangement joins TRBV23-1 to TRBJ1-5, with TRBD1 matching over 8 bases. TRBV23-1 is treated as an ORF (open reading frame) with a function not yet certain. The CDR3 consists of 18 residues. After removal of 2 bases from V and 0 bases from J, the junction contained 9 bases not matched to a gene. Here the CDR3 reads CASSQQRTGSYSNQPQHF. The CDR3 nucleotides read TGCGCCAGCAGTCAACAAAGGACAGGGAGCTATAGCAATCAGCCCCAGCATTTT.

This sequence joins TRBV14 and TRBJ1-5; no clear D. The germline gives CDR1 SGHDN, CDR2 FVKESK. This CDR3 spans 13 amino acids. Between the trimmed V and J ends, which lost 6 bases and 3 bases, there was a span of 9 bases. For the CDR3, the DNA is TGTGCCAGCAGTCAGGCCCCCAATCAGCCCCAGCATTTT. Its translation: CASSQAPNQPQHF.

J is TRBJ2-7 and V is TRBV23-1; D possibly corresponds to TRBD1 (7 bases). TRBV23-1 is marked as an open reading frame, function uncertain. This CDR3 contains 13 residues. The ends were cut back, 8 bases at V and 2 bases at J, with 13 bases in the middle. The CDR3 DNA follows: TGCGCCAGCCGCAGGGGGGTACCCTACGAGCAGTACTTC. Its translation: CASRRGVPYEQYF.

The chain carries TRBV2 and TRBJ2-3; 10 bases line up with TRBD2. Trimming removed 0 bases from V and 6 bases from J; junction bases left unmatched: 9. This CDR3 contains 17 residues. The V gene's germline CDR1 is SNHLY and CDR2 FYNNEI. The CDR3 DNA reads TGTGCCAGCAGTGAAGCCCGGCTAGCGGGGGTTAAGGATACGCAGTATTTT. Residues: CASSEARLAGVKDTQYF.

The gene calls are TRBV6-5 and TRBJ2-5; TRBD1 is a possible D gene (5 bases). V dropped 5 bases and J dropped 5 bases, with 15 bases sitting between them. There are 14 residues in the CDR3. CDR1 and CDR2 (germline): MNHEY, SVGAGI. The CDR3 DNA follows: TGTGCCAGCAGTCCTACAGGCTTCGGGGAGACCCAGTACTTC. Its translation is CASSPTGFGETQYF.

This clone was counted a few times. Other DNA sequences within the sample encode an identical CDR3. V usage is TRBV30 and J usage is TRBJ2-5; no reliable D call. In germline, CDR1 is GTSNPN, CDR2 SVGIG (reference sequence). The CDR3 loop spans 10 amino acids. Trimming stripped 2 bases from V and 4 bases from J, with 2 bases between. Here the CDR3 reads CAWSSETQYF. The DNA of the CDR3 is TGTGCCTGGAGTTCAGAGACCCAGTACTTC. Supplemented by reference TRBV30 and TRBJ2-5, the full variable domain reads SQTIHQWPATLVQPVGSPLSLECTVEGTSNPNLYWYRQAAGRGLQLLFYSVGIGQISSEVPQNLSASRPQDRQFILSSKKLLLSDSGFYLCAWSSETQYFGPGTRLLVL.

The chain couples TRBV5-1 to TRBJ1-1; 8 positions agree with TRBD1. The CDR3 loop spans 13 amino acids. Germline CDR1 is SGHRS and CDR2 is YFSETQ. V lost 3 bases, J lost 5 bases, and 3 bases stayed unmatched. CDR3 residues: CASSSRGRTEAFF. CDR3 sequence (DNA): TGCGCCAGCAGCTCCAGGGGGCGAACTGAAGCTTTCTTT. Together with reference TRBV5-1 and TRBJ1-1, the CDR3 gives the full variable domain: KAGVTQTPRYLIKTRGQQVTLSCSPISGHRSVSWYQQTPGQGLQFLFEYFSETQRNKGNFPGRFSGRQFSNSRSEMNVSTLELGDSALYLCASSSRGRTEAFFGQGTRLTVV.

The chain joins TRBV5-1 to TRBJ1-1, with TRBD1 as a possible D gene (5 bases). CDR1 is SGHRS, CDR2 YFSETQ, per germline. This CDR3 region has 15 residues. Trimming took off 0 bases at V and 1 base at J, with 10 bases between the two ends. CDR3 DNA: TGCGCCAGCAGCTTGGAGGAGGGGCGGAACACTGAAGCTTTCTTT. Protein: CASSLEEGRNTEAFF.

The genes are TRBV29-1 and TRBJ2-7, with D hard to call. Trimming took off 0 bases at V and 1 base at J, with 7 bases between the two ends. Germline V CDR1 and CDR2: SQVTM, ANQGSEA. The CDR3 loop spans 13 amino acids. The CDR3 sequence is CSVEDFWSYEQYF. The CDR3 bases are TGCAGCGTTGAAGATTTTTGGTCCTACGAGCAGTACTTC.

Only a few counts were recorded for this clone. The chain carries TRBV29-1 and TRBJ1-5, with 11 bases aligning to TRBD1. After removal of 6 bases from V and 4 bases from J, the junction contained 5 bases not matched to a gene. From germline, CDR1 is SQVTM and CDR2 ANQGSEA. The CDR3 spans 14 residues. In DNA, the CDR3 is TGCAGCGTCGGACAGGGGGCACAGAATCAGCCCCAGCATTTT. Translated: CSVGQGAQNQPQHF.

This clone was counted only a few times. The chain has TRBV7-6 and TRBJ2-7; D gene uncertain. CDR3 size: 13 residues. Germline V gives CDR1 SGHVS, CDR2 FNYEAQ. V was clipped by 4 bases and J by 1 base, with 8 bases between them. The CDR3: CASSSTPSYEQYF. CDR3 coding DNA: TGTGCCAGCAGCTCAACCCCATCCTACGAGCAGTACTTC. The complete variable domain, with remaining parts taken from reference TRBV7-6 and TRBJ2-7, reads GAGVSQSPRYKVTKRGQDVALRCDPISGHVSLYWYRQALGQGPEFLTYFNYEAQQDKSGLPNDRFSAERPEGSISTLTIQRTEQRDSAMYRCASSSTPSYEQYFGPGTRLTVT.

V is TRBV6-5 and J is TRBJ2-7; D might be TRBD1 (6 bases). This CDR3 comprises 14 residues. Germline V lookup: CDR1 MNHEY, CDR2 SVGAGI. The ends were cut back, 0 bases at V and 5 bases at J, with 11 bases in the middle. The CDR3 sequence: CASSYSGQGNEQYF. In DNA, the CDR3 is TGTGCCAGCAGTTACTCGGGGCAGGGGAACGAGCAGTACTTC.

This clone turned up a few times. The chain uses TRBV11-3 and TRBJ1-1; tentatively, D is TRBD1 (5 bases). The CDR3 is made up of 13 amino acids. Germline V CDR1 and CDR2: SGHNT, YENEEA. The V and J ends lost 0 bases and 10 bases respectively, with 12 bases between them. The CDR3 loop reads CASSLDQQEGAFF. CDR3 DNA sequence: TGTGCCAGCAGCTTAGATCAACAGGAAGGAGCTTTCTTT.

The chain uses TRBV30 and TRBJ1-1, with D possibly being TRBD1 (5 bases). V lost 4 bases and J 7 bases, leaving 16 bases between the germline ends. This CDR3 has 13 residues. Germline V gene data show CDR1 as GTSNPN and CDR2 as SVGIG (reference sequence). The DNA of the CDR3 is TGTGCCTGGACCGGGTTTGGCAGGGATGAAGCTTTCTTT. Translating it yields CAWTGFGRDEAFF.

This chain uses TRBV6-1 with TRBJ1-2; D is undetermined. Germline values: CDR1 MNHNS, CDR2 SASEGT. The CDR3 length is 12 residues. The V end lost 3 bases, the J end lost 8 bases, and 10 bases lay between the germline ends. The chain's CDR3 is CASSDGPGGYTF. CDR3 DNA sequence: TGTGCCAGCAGTGATGGCCCCGGCGGCTACACCTTC.

The chain joins TRBV29-1 to TRBJ1-2; unclear D gene. Germline values: CDR1 SQVTM, CDR2 ANQGSEA. The CDR3 covers 12 residues. Trimming stripped 0 bases from V and 2 bases from J, with 4 bases between. CDR3 nucleotides: TGCAGCGTTGAAGATGCGAACTATGGCTACACCTTC. Protein: CSVEDANYGYTF.

This clone was found a few times. The chain uses TRBV29-1 and TRBJ1-6, with D possibly TRBD1 on 6 matching bases. Germline V gives CDR1 SQVTM, CDR2 ANQGSEA. V gave up 7 bases and J gave up 7 bases, with 14 bases separating them. The CDR3 consists of 13 residues. The CDR3 spells CSAGDNPNSPLHF. CDR3 nucleotides: TGCAGCGCCGGGGACAATCCGAATTCACCCCTCCACTTT. Drawing the rest from reference TRBV29-1 and TRBJ1-6, the complete variable domain is SAVISQKPSRDICQRGTSLTIQCQVDSQVTMMFWYRQQPGQSLTLIATANQGSEATYESGFVIDKFPISRPNLTFSTLTVSNMSPEDSSIYLCSAGDNPNSPLHFGNGTRLTVT.

The rearrangement joins TRBV15 to TRBJ2-3; no firm D call. Germline CDR1 reads LNHNV; CDR2 reads YYDKDF (reference sequence). Trimming removed 1 base from V and 2 bases from J, with 4 bases in between. The CDR3 totals 13 residues. CDR3 residues: CATSRGDTDTQYF. CDR3 in DNA: TGTGCCACCAGCAGAGGGGACACAGATACGCAGTATTTT.

The chain links TRBV30 to TRBJ1-2; 8 bases line up with TRBD1. Per the germline V gene, CDR1 is GTSNPN and CDR2 is SVGIG (reference sequence). This CDR3 spans 16 amino acids. The V and J ends lost 2 bases and 6 bases, in that order; junction bases with no gene match: 14. For the CDR3, the DNA is TGTGCCTGGAGTCACGACTACGACAGGGGATTCGATGGCTACACCTTC. This gives the protein CAWSHDYDRGFDGYTF. Combining the CDR3 with reference TRBV30 and TRBJ1-2 gives the whole variable domain SQTIHQWPATLVQPVGSPLSLECTVEGTSNPNLYWYRQAAGRGLQLLFYSVGIGQISSEVPQNLSASRPQDRQFILSSKKLLLSDSGFYLCAWSHDYDRGFDGYTFGSGTRLTVV.

On this clone: A much larger clone differs by one base, so this may be a read error. The rearrangement links TRBV18 to TRBJ1-5; tentatively, D is TRBD1 (5 bases). Trimming took 4 bases from V and 5 from J, leaving 9 bases between them. The CDR3 is 13 residues long. Looked up from germline, CDR1 is KGHSH and CDR2 is LQKENI. DNA of the CDR3: TGTGCCAGCTCACGCGACAGAGATCAGCCCCAGCATTTT. This translates into CASSRDRDQPQHF.

Concerning this clone itself: The junction does not match germline at one end; this may be a read error. The chain joins TRBV12-5 to TRBJ1-2, with 8 nucleotides matching TRBD1. The CDR3 has 12 amino acids. Per the germline V gene, CDR1 is LGHNT and CDR2 is FRNRAP. The DNA of the CDR3 is TGTGCTAGTGGCCGTGGGGGGACAGGCCCTTTATTC. It specifies CASGRGGTGPLF.

The J gene is TRBJ2-4, the V gene TRBV29-1; D is possibly TRBD1 (7 bases). The germline gives CDR1 SQVTM, CDR2 ANQGSEA. V was trimmed by 7 bases and J by 6 bases, leaving 19 bases between them. This CDR3 is 14 amino acids long. CDR3 sequence: CSALLDRRGNIQYF. In DNA form, the CDR3 reads TGCAGCGCTTTACTGGACAGGAGGGGAAACATTCAGTACTTC. The whole variable domain, filled in from reference TRBV29-1 and TRBJ2-4, reads SAVISQKPSRDICQRGTSLTIQCQVDSQVTMMFWYRQQPGQSLTLIATANQGSEATYESGFVIDKFPISRPNLTFSTLTVSNMSPEDSSIYLCSALLDRRGNIQYFGAGTRLSVL.

The chain combines TRBV5-4 with TRBJ2-2, with D maybe TRBD1 (7 bases). The germline V gene has CDR1 SGHNT and CDR2 YYREEE (reference sequence). Deletions cut 2 bases from V and 3 bases from J, with 14 bases between. CDR3 length: 16 residues. CDR3 amino acids: CASSFDAGQYTGELFF. CDR3 in DNA: TGTGCCAGCAGCTTCGATGCGGGACAGTACACCGGGGAGCTGTTTTTT.

In the case of this clone: The identical CDR3 is also encoded by other nucleotide sequences in the sample. The CDR3: CASSLSGANVLTF. CDR3 in DNA: TGTGCCAGCAGCCTCTCTGGGGCCAACGTCCTGACTTTC. This chain uses TRBV5-6 with TRBJ2-6; unclear D gene. The ends were cut back, 4 bases at V and 0 bases at J, with 2 bases in the middle. Germline V gene sequence: CDR1 SGHDT, CDR2 YYEEEE. There are 13 residues in the CDR3.

The chain recombines TRBV9 with TRBJ2-5; the match to TRBD2 covers 10 bases. The CDR3 is made up of 15 amino acids. Germline V gene sequence: CDR1 SGDLS, CDR2 YYNGEE. With V trimmed by 3 bases and J by 5 bases, 7 bases remained unmatched. The CDR3 DNA reads as TGTGCCAGCAGCGCAGCGGGGGGGCCTCGGGAGACCCAGTACTTC. Protein sequence: CASSAAGGPRETQYF.

V usage is TRBV2 and J usage is TRBJ1-2; TRBD1 is a possible D gene (6 bases). Looked up from germline, CDR1 is SNHLY and CDR2 is FYNNEI. Trimming took off 8 bases at V and 1 base at J, with 11 bases between the two ends. The CDR3 covers 13 residues. As DNA, the CDR3 is TGTGCCAGCGCAAAAGGGGGTAACTATGGCTACACCTTC. As protein: CASAKGGNYGYTF.

The rearrangement uses TRBV7-3 and TRBJ2-5; D gene ambiguous. Germline CDR1 reads SGHTA; CDR2 reads FQGTGA. The CDR3 length is 14 residues. V was shortened by 0 bases and J by 5 bases, with 10 bases between the two germline ends. In DNA form, the CDR3 reads TGTGCCAGCAGCTTAACGGAGAACGACGAGACCCAGTACTTC. Translating it yields CASSLTENDETQYF. The full variable domain, completed using reference TRBV7-3 and TRBJ2-5, is GAGVSQTPSNKVTEKGKYVELRCDPISGHTALYWYRQSLGQGPEFLIYFQGTGAADDSGLPNDRFFAVRPEGSVSTLKIQRTERGDSAVYLCASSLTENDETQYFGPGTRLLVL.